This T cell receptor (beta chain) comes out of a study of shared clonotypes between healthy human individuals. Study observations and caveats: A handful of donors had around 5% of their naive CD4 clonotypes in common.

Clones were sequenced by immunoSEQ multiplex PCR, and TCRdb holds only the in-frame ones, with some missing. The sample includes about 710,000 clones, about 80% of them seen just once. The germline V and J ends were trimmed by 0 bases and 3 bases, with 10 bases remaining between them. The CDR3 extends over 15 amino acids. CDR1 is SGHRS and CDR2 is YFSETQ in the germline V gene. There were only Caucasian adults among the donors, and all lived in Nashville, Tennessee. Remarks on this clone: Its antigen is unidentified.

The rearrangement joins TRBV5-1 to TRBJ2-1; the D call may be TRBD1 or TRBD2 (5 bases each). The specimen was memory CD4+ T cells sorted from blood. The subset is: CD45RA-negative fraction. The receptor was derived from a woman aged 25 to 39 in good health. CDR3 region: CASSLVGELYNEQFF. The CDR3 DNA is TGCGCCAGCAGCTTGGTGGGGGAGCTCTACAATGAGCAGTTCTTC. Full variable domain (rest looked up from reference TRBV5-1 and TRBJ2-1): KAGVTQTPRYLIKTRGQQVTLSCSPISGHRSVSWYQQTPGQGLQFLFEYFSETQRNKGNFPGRFSGRQFSNSRSEMNVSTLELGDSALYLCASSLVGELYNEQFFGPGTRLTVL.